This record looks at one T cell receptor (beta chain) sequence and its context. The antigen is unknown. These data come from a study of Ad26.COV2.S vaccination and SARS-CoV-2 variants. About the research overall: By the intramuscular route, Ad26.COV2.S was given once, or twice 56 days apart.

Measured with immunoSEQ multiplex PCR; TCRdb has only the in-frame clones, and not every one. The sample carries around 240,000 clones, 85% to 90% recorded once. Findings and limits, study-wide: Quantification of TCR breadth and depth may have yielded underestimates of total T cell responses. With respect to non-spike TCR breadth, vaccine and placebo recipients were similar.

There are 14 residues in the CDR3. The germline V and J ends were trimmed by 2 bases and 0 bases, with 8 bases remaining between them. The germline V gene encodes CDR1 MDHEN and CDR2 SYDVKM. The treatment is: over 15 received Ad26.COV2.S at low or high dose, single or two shots; 5 received placebo; per-sample allocation not given. Repertoires come from day 63 after the first vaccine or placebo injection. An adult donor aged 18-55 years was enrolled in Boston. This sample comprised peripheral blood, obtained in a trial of Ad26.COV2.S vaccine versus placebo. The TCR sequence derives from a person aged 18-60 years who received the Ad26.COV2.S COVID-19 vaccine or a placebo. V and J are TRBV28 and TRBJ2-7, with a possible D match to TRBD1 (6 bases). The DNA for the CDR3 is TGTGCCAGCAGTTTAAGGGACACCTCCTACGAGCAGTACTTC. This gives the protein CASSLRDTSYEQYF.